These 9 T cell receptor beta chains were sequenced from one sample in a study of CXCR3-negative and CXCR3-positive naive CD8 T cells. The study's findings and limits: Compared with CXCR3-negative naive cells, CXCR3-positive naive cells showed more hydrophobic TRB CDR3s.

Via 5' RACE with UMI labels, TRB cDNA libraries were prepared. TCRdb processed the 5' RACE reads again and assigns one entry to each CDR3 protein, with no DNA. This listing includes about 110,000 distinct CDR3 sequences. These TCRs' antigens remain unknown. The sequencing input was naive CXCR3+ CD8+ T cells from blood. Described subset: CD45RO-CCR7+CD27+CD95- naive CD8+ T cells expressing CXCR3 (TNR3+). Receptors originate from a human donor in good health. Some clones in this sample may be carry-over from other donors' samples.

V and J are TRBV7-9 and TRBJ2-7. Germline lookup yields CDR1 SEHNR and CDR2 FQNEAQ (reference sequence). The CDR3 runs to 14 residues. CDR3 in amino acids: CASSLGGRSHEQYF.

The chain carries TRBV5-1 and TRBJ1-1. Germline CDR1 reads SGHRS; CDR2 reads YFSETQ. This CDR3 is 15 amino acids long. The chain's CDR3 is CASSSEVDMNTEAFF. Full variable domain (outside the CDR3, taken from reference TRBV5-1 and TRBJ1-1): KAGVTQTPRYLIKTRGQQVTLSCSPISGHRSVSWYQQTPGQGLQFLFEYFSETQRNKGNFPGRFSGRQFSNSRSEMNVSTLELGDSALYLCASSSEVDMNTEAFFGQGTRLTVV.

V is TRBV29-1 and J is TRBJ2-7; TCRdb selects TRBD1, and the lack of DNA leaves this call unchecked. Germline-derived CDR1 and CDR2 are SQVTM and ANQGSEA. CDR3 length: 13 amino acids. The CDR3 here is CSVEGQGTYEQYF.

The CDR3 sequence: CSSLGGYGYTF. The V gene is TRBV29-1, the J gene TRBJ1-2; TCRdb's D gene call, TRBD1, goes unchecked for lack of DNA. Looked up from germline, CDR1 is SQVTM and CDR2 is ANQGSEA. This CDR3 contains 11 residues.

The V call is TRBV5-5, the J call TRBJ2-3. Germline CDR1 SGHKS, CDR2 YYEKEE (reference sequence). The CDR3 is 16 amino acids. The CDR3 is CASSSEPDSYTDTQYF.

This rearrangement joins TRBV9 to TRBJ1-2; checking the TCRdb D call of TRBD1 is not possible without DNA. Germline-derived CDR1 and CDR2 are SGDLS and YYNGEE. The CDR3 contains 15 residues. CDR3 amino acids: CASSDGTGGYYGYTF.

This rearrangement joins TRBV29-1 to TRBJ2-1; TCRdb's D call, TRBD2, is unchecked because there is no DNA. The CDR3 runs to 14 residues. Germline lookup yields CDR1 SQVTM and CDR2 ANQGSEA. The CDR3 is CSVPYAVDYNEQFF.

This chain connects TRBV18 to TRBJ1-5. The CDR3 is 14 amino acids. Germline CDR1 and CDR2: KGHSH and LQKENI. CDR3 residues: CASSPPEESGPQHF.

The chain joins TRBV7-9 to TRBJ2-7. The CDR3 contains 12 residues. Germline V gives CDR1 SEHNR, CDR2 FQNEAQ (reference sequence). CDR3 sequence reads: CASSSEVYEQYF.